The clone carrying this T cell receptor (beta chain) showed up just a few times. PBMCs were collected from an approximately 9.2 ml volume of fresh peripheral blood. Germline trimming cut 3 bases from V and 8 bases from J; bases unmatched to any gene: 11. The CDR3 has 16 amino acids. The germline V gene has CDR1 KGHDR and CDR2 SFDVKD. This specimen belongs to a study of T cells in Graves' hyperthyroidism and ophthalmopathy. Amplification targeted TCR beta CDR3 regions from RNA transcripts. RT-PCR in the first round (using the HTBI primer set) targeted the TCR CDR3. TCRdb independently ran MiXCR on the multiplex PCR reads; one entry per CDR3 protein. The data show around 500,000 distinct CDR3 sequences, about 16% seen once.

The sequenced material came from blood. The TCR sequence derives from a woman younger than 45 with Graves' ophthalmopathy. The genes are TRBV24-1 and TRBJ2-1; 8 bases map to TRBD1. DNA of the CDR3: TGTGCCACCAGTGATCCCCCGGACAGGGCGGGCGATGAGCAGTTCTTC. This translates into CATSDPPDRAGDEQFF.